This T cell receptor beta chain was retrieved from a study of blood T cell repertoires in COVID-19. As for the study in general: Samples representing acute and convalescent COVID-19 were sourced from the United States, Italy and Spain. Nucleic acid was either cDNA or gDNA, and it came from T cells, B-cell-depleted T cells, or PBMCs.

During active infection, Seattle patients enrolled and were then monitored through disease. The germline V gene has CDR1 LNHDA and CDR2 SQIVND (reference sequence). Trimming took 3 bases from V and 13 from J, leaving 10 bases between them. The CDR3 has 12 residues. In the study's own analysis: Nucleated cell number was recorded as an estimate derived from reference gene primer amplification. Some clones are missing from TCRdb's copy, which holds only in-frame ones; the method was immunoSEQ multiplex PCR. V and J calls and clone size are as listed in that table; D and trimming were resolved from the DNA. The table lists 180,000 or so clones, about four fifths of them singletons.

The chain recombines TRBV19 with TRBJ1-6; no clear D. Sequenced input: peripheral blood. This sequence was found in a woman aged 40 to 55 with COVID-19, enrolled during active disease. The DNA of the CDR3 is TGTGCCAGTAGTATCGGTTTCGCGCCCCTCCACTTT. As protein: CASSIGFAPLHF. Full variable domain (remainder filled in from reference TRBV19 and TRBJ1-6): DGGITQSPKYLFRKEGQNVTLSCEQNLNHDAMYWYRQDPGQGLRLIYYSQIVNDFQKGDIAEGYSVSREKKESFPLTVTSAQKNPTAFYLCASSIGFAPLHFGNGTRLTVT.